This T cell receptor beta chain derives from a study of blood T cell repertoires in COVID-19. Study overall: T cells, B-cell-depleted T cells, or PBMCs supplied cDNA or gDNA.

V gave up 4 bases and J gave up 10 bases, with 14 bases separating them. The CDR3 consists of 13 residues. Germline V gene data show CDR1 as SGHTA and CDR2 as FQGNSA. Using immunoSEQ multiplex PCR, the repertoire was profiled, and TCRdb retains in-frame clones only, with some absent. The data show 200,000 to 250,000 clones, with about 82% seen just once and approximately 2.1% held by the top ten. This chain links TRBV7-2 with TRBJ2-1; TRBD2 might be the D (5 bases). The TCR sequence derives from a woman in her forties or fifties who had recovered from COVID-19. Material: PBMCs or T cells enriched from blood (not recorded which). CDR3 amino acids: CASSSRTRREQFF. CDR3 coding DNA: TGTGCCAGCAGCTCGAGGACTCGACGGGAGCAGTTCTTC.